The clone carrying this T cell receptor (beta chain) has a count of ten or more. The data stem from a study of blood T cells in healthy people across ages. V lost 7 bases, J lost 6 bases, and 13 bases lay in between. Germline V lookup: CDR1 SQVTM, CDR2 ANQGSEA. This CDR3 has 12 amino acids. Then a second PCR, running about 6 to 12 cycles, was carried out with a sample-barcoded 5' primer and a J-beta primer mix. TCRdb redid the calling of the 5' RACE reads with MiXCR, one entry per CDR3 protein. The sample has fewer than 950,000 distinct CDR3 sequences, approximately 53% seen once. The sequencing input was blood. This receptor was identified in a man at least 80 years old in good health. The chain employs TRBV29-1 and TRBJ2-1; D remains ambiguous. The CDR3 sequence is CSDLHAFNEQFF. DNA of the CDR3: TGCAGCGATCTCCATGCCTTCAATGAGCAGTTCTTC.